The entry below describes one T cell receptor beta chain. Assay: immunoSEQ multiplex PCR; the TCRdb copy retains only in-frame clones and omits some. The sample contains about 100,000 clones, around nine tenths of which appear only once. The CDR3 contains 16 residues. The V segment lost 4 bases and the J segment 2 bases; nucleotides outside the gene matches: 8. Per the germline V gene, CDR1 is LGHNA and CDR2 is YSLEER. The sample comes from a study of T cell changes during pregnancy in multiple sclerosis. Sample: peripheral blood, taken in the second trimester of pregnancy. This chain connects TRBV4-3 to TRBJ2-7; 10 positions agree with TRBD2. The sequence came from a female donor in good health, enrolled as a control in a pregnancy study. The CDR3 sequence: CASSPDGTSAAYEQYF. CDR3 nucleotides: TGCGCCAGCAGCCCAGACGGGACTAGCGCGGCCTACGAGCAGTACTTC.